The clone carrying this T cell receptor beta chain turned up a few times. This entry is derived from a study of blood T cell repertoires in COVID-19. Germline CDR1 reads MNHEY; CDR2 reads SMNVEV (reference sequence). V lost 4 bases to trimming and J lost 5 bases; unmatched junction nucleotides: 8. This CDR3 is 15 amino acids long. Individuals aged roughly 18 to 95 years were recruited from fewer than 25 US areas. Resolution of symptoms, clearance, or two negative PCRs was present in recovered Cohort 3 donors. Authors' methods: For nucleated cells, counts were estimated from reference gene primer amplification. Sequenced by immunoSEQ multiplex PCR; TCRdb stores in-frame clones only, minus some. The D gene and trimming were derived from the DNA, and the V and J assignments and clone size from that table. The data show roughly 170,000 clones, about 78% seen once.

This rearrangement joins TRBV27 to TRBJ1-1, with 9 positions matching TRBD1. Sequences were obtained from PBMCs or T cells enriched from blood (not recorded which). The clonotype comes from a woman aged 45-65 years who had recovered from COVID-19. CDR3 coding DNA: TGTGCCAGCAGTTCATATATGGACAGGGGTACTGAAGCTTTCTTT. This gives the protein CASSSYMDRGTEAFF.